The T cell receptor beta chain described here comes from a study of CD8 T cells in ankylosing spondylitis. This clonotype was counted many times. Using its own MiXCR run on the 5' RACE reads, TCRdb lists one record per CDR3 protein. The repertoire holds some 130,000 distinct CDR3 sequences, with 7% to 10% as singletons. This CDR3 contains 13 residues. Germline CDR1 reads SGHRS; CDR2 reads YFSETQ. With 0 bases removed from V and 6 bases from J, the gap between germline ends came to 8 bases. Sequencing was performed on synovial fluid, either unsorted or a sorted T cell fraction (not recorded which). The source of this sequence is a male donor with ankylosing spondylitis. The chain couples TRBV5-1 to TRBJ2-3; perhaps TRBD1 as D (6 bases). The CDR3 DNA is TGCGCCAGCAGCTTGGGGACAGTCGATACGCAGTATTTT. Amino acid sequence: CASSLGTVDTQYF. Full variable domain (rest looked up from reference TRBV5-1 and TRBJ2-3): KAGVTQTPRYLIKTRGQQVTLSCSPISGHRSVSWYQQTPGQGLQFLFEYFSETQRNKGNFPGRFSGRQFSNSRSEMNVSTLELGDSALYLCASSLGTVDTQYFGPGTRLTVL.